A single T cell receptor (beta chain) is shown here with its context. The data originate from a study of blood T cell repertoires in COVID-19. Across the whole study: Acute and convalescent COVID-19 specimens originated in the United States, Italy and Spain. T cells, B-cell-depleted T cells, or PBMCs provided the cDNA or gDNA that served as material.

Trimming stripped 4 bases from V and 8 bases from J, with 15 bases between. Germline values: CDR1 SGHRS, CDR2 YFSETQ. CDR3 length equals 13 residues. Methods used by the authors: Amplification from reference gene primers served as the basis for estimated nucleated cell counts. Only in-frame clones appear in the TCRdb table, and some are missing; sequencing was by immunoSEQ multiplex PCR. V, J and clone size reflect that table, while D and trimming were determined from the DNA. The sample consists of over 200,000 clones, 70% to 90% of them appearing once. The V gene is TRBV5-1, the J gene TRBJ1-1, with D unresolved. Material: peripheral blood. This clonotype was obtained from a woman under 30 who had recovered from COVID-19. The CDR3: CASSEYSHREAFF. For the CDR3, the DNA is TGCGCCAGCAGCGAATACAGCCATAGAGAAGCTTTCTTT.